This T cell receptor (beta chain) originates from a study of identical twins. TCRdb called the 5' RACE reads again in MiXCR, with one record for every CDR3 protein. Of 450,000 to 500,000 distinct CDR3 sequences detected, around 15% appear once; the ten largest clones hold more than 0.8%. Germline V gene data show CDR1 as DFQATT and CDR2 as SNEGSKA (reference sequence). This CDR3 is built from 13 residues. Trimming left V 0 bases short and J 5 bases short, with 8 bases between. This sample was also put to use in a study of yellow fever vaccine responses in identical twins.

The sequencing sample was made of CD4+ T cells sorted from blood. The chain uses TRBV20-1 and TRBJ1-5; the D is unclear. The sequence derives from a woman younger than 35 in good health. The chain's CDR3 is CSARDRSDQPQHF. As DNA, the CDR3 is TGCAGTGCTAGAGATCGTTCTGATCAGCCCCAGCATTTT.